The rows below give T cell receptor beta chains drawn from one sample of a study of blood T cell repertoires in COVID-19. Libraries were prepared by immunoSEQ multiplex PCR; TCRdb keeps only in-frame clonotypes and omits some of them. The sample lists about 200,000 clones, 75% to 85% seen once, with roughly 5.7% in the top ten. Sequenced sample: peripheral blood. These receptors came from a woman in her thirties or forties with COVID-19, enrolled during active disease. The CDR3 runs from the conserved cysteine through the conserved F or W. A D gene is named only where the DNA matches it firmly. Clone size, where shown, is once, few, many, or a class for clones that have expanded.

TRBJ2-3	15	TRBV6-5	NA	NA	TGTGCCACCCCGACAGCTACTCCCGCCACAGATACGCAGTATTTT	CATPTATPATDTQYF
TRBJ2-7	15	TRBV27	TRBD1	few	TGTGCCAGCAGTTTAAGTGAGGGGGCCATGTACGAGCAGTACTTC	CASSLSEGAMYEQYF
TRBJ1-6	14	TRBV11-2	NA	few	TGTGCCAGCAGCTTCTTCTCTTCCGGGTCACCCCTCCACTTT	CASSFFSSGSPLHF
TRBJ2-3	15	TRBV7-9	NA	NA	TGTGCCACCAAGGAGACAGCCAGGCTCACAGATACGCAGTATTTT	CATKETARLTDTQYF
TRBJ2-3	16	TRBV27	TRBD2	NA	TGTGCCAGCAGTTTCTTCGAGGGAGGGCCGTCAGATACGCAGTATTTT	CASSFFEGGPSDTQYF
TRBJ1-5	18	TRBV4-1	NA	NA	TGCGCCAGCAGCGAACAAGGCCCAGGGAGGTTTTTAAATCAGCCCCAGCATTTT	CASSEQGPGRFLNQPQHF
TRBJ1-4	15	TRBV5-1	NA	NA	TGCGCCAGCAGCCGACGTCAGGGAGGTAATGAAAAACTGTTTTTT	CASSRRQGGNEKLFF
TRBJ2-1	15	TRBV15	NA	NA	TGTGCCACCAGCTTACTTAGAGCATCCGGGAATGAGCAGTTCTTC	CATSLLRASGNEQFF
TRBJ2-5	15	TRBV4-3	TRBD2	once	TGCGCCAGCAGCCACTCAATAGCGGGGAGAGAGACCCAGTACTTC	CASSHSIAGRETQYF
TRBJ2-7	16	TRBV4-3	TRBD1	few	TGCGCCAGCAGCTACTCCGGGACAGGGGAGTCCTACGAGCAGTACTTC	CASSYSGTGESYEQYF
TRBJ1-6	18	TRBV28	NA	NA	TGTGCCAGCAGTTTATATGGGTCGGGCAGGGGCTATAATTCACCCCTCCACTTT	CASSLYGSGRGYNSPLHF
TRBJ2-2	18	TRBV9	TRBD2	NA	TGTGCCAGCAGCGTAGCCTTAGCGGGAGGGGGCTACACCGGGGAGCTGTTTTTT	CASSVALAGGGYTGELFF
TRBJ2-2	17	TRBV4-2	NA	NA	TGTGCCAGCAGCCAAGAGATAGGCAGCGCGAACACCGGGGAGCTGTTTTTT	CASSQEIGSANTGELFF
TRBJ1-1	17	TRBV5-1	NA	NA	TGCGCCAGCAGCTTGGCCATCCGCTCAGGGGACACCGATGAAGCTTTCTTT	CASSLAIRSGDTDEAFF
TRBJ1-1	13	TRBV11-1	NA	NA	TGTGCCAGCAGCTCAGGGTCAGCCACTGAAGCTTTCTTT	CASSSGSATEAFF
TRBJ2-7	12	TRBV5-3	TRBD2	NA	TGTGCCAGAAGCTGGGGAGGGTGGGAGCAGTACTTC	CARSWGGWEQYF
TRBJ1-6	17	TRBV11-2	NA	NA	TGTGCCAGCAGCTTAGATCTGTTAGGGGCTCCAAATTCACCCCTCCACTTT	CASSLDLLGAPNSPLHF
TRBJ2-1	15	TRBV6-1	NA	NA	TGTGCCAGCAGTGAAGCGCTTGGACAGTATAATGAGCAGTTCTTC	CASSEALGQYNEQFF
TRBJ1-1	16	TRBV11-2	TRBD1	NA	TGTGCCAGCAGCCCGGTGGGACAGGGGGGTTGGACTGAAGCTTTCTTT	CASSPVGQGGWTEAFF
TRBJ1-2	14	TRBV5-1	TRBD1	NA	TGCGCCAGCAGCTTGCGGACAGGTCCAGGTGGCTACACCTTC	CASSLRTGPGGYTF
TRBJ2-7	14	TRBV10-3	TRBD2	NA	TGTGCCAGCCACGGCGGGAGTAATTCGTACGAGCAGTACTTC	CASHGGSNSYEQYF
TRBJ2-7	14	TRBV9	TRBD1	NA	TGTGCCAGCACTTGGGACAGGGCCCCCTACGAGCAGTACTTC	CASTWDRAPYEQYF
TRBJ2-2	17	TRBV6-2/TRBV6-3	NA	NA	TGTGCCAGCAGTTACGGGACCACAGGGCGGCGCACCGGGGAGCTGTTTTTT	CASSYGTTGRRTGELFF
TRBJ1-2	15	TRBV10-3	NA	NA	TGTGCCATCAGTGAGCCCCAGGGGACTAACTATGGCTACACCTTC	CAISEPQGTNYGYTF
TRBJ2-3	15	TRBV5-1	NA	NA	TGCGCCAGCAGCTTGGCGGGGGAGAGGGGAGATACGCAGTATTTT	CASSLAGERGDTQYF
TRBJ1-4	13	TRBV2	NA	NA	TGTGCCAGCAGGGAGACAGAAAATGAAAAACTGTTTTTT	CASRETENEKLFF
TRBJ2-3	15	TRBV7-2	TRBD2	NA	TGTGCCAGCAGTACGGGACTAGCGTACACAGATACGCAGTATTTT	CASSTGLAYTDTQYF
TRBJ1-5	13	TRBV7-2	TRBD1	NA	TGTGCCAGCGGTCAGGGGGCCCATCAGCCCCAGCATTTT	CASGQGAHQPQHF
TRBJ1-3	14	TRBV24-1	NA	NA	TGTGCCACCAGTGATTTCAGCTCTGGAAACACCATATATTTT	CATSDFSSGNTIYF
TRBJ1-6	14	TRBV6-6	TRBD1	NA	TGTGCCAGCAGTTGGGGACAGGGCTCCTCACCCCTCCACTTT	CASSWGQGSSPLHF
TRBJ1-6	15	TRBV7-9	NA	once	TGTGCCAGCAGCCGCCAGGGCAGTTCAAATTCACCCCTCCACTTT	CASSRQGSSNSPLHF
TRBJ1-2	15	TRBV5-1	TRBD1	NA	TGCGCCAGCAGCACCGAACAGACAGGGAATGGTGGCTACACCTTC	CASSTEQTGNGGYTF
TRBJ2-3	13	TRBV4-2	TRBD1	NA	TGTGCCAGCAGCCAAGATCCGGGACAGGCGCAGTATTTT	CASSQDPGQAQYF
TRBJ2-1	14	TRBV30	TRBD2	NA	TGTGCCTGTGCGGCGCTAGCGGCCTACAATGAGCAGTTCTTC	CACAALAAYNEQFF
TRBJ2-1	13	TRBV18	TRBD1	NA	TGTGCCAGCTCACCACGACAGGGGCATGAGCAGTTCTTC	CASSPRQGHEQFF
TRBJ1-2	13	TRBV6-1	NA	few	TGTGCCAGCAGTGAAGGCGGGTTGGGCGGCTACACCTTC	CASSEGGLGGYTF
TRBJ2-3	17	TRBV3-1/TRBV3-2	TRBD2	NA	TGTGCCAGCAGCCAAGAGGTACTAGCGGGGGCAACAGATACGCAGTATTTT	CASSQEVLAGATDTQYF
TRBJ1-6	16	TRBV7-9	TRBD1	NA	TGTGCCAGCAGCCCGGGGGGACAGGGGGCAAATTCACCCCTCCACTTT	CASSPGGQGANSPLHF
TRBJ1-2	11	TRBV6-6	NA	NA	TGTGCCAGCAGATCGACGGGTGGCTACACCTTC	CASRSTGGYTF
TRBJ2-1	17	TRBV12-5	TRBD2	NA	TGTGCTAGTGGCGCCTACTACGGGACTAGCGGTTACAATGAGCAGTTCTTC	CASGAYYGTSGYNEQFF
TRBJ2-1	14	TRBV11-2	NA	NA	TGTGCCAGCAGCCGCTTGTCGAGGGAAAATGAGCAGTTCTTC	CASSRLSRENEQFF
TRBJ2-7	13	TRBV5-4	NA	NA	TGTGCCAGCAGCTTTGGCAGGTCCTACGAGCAGTACTTC	CASSFGRSYEQYF
TRBJ1-6	15	TRBV3-1/TRBV3-2	TRBD1	NA	TGTGCCAGCAGCTTTCCGGGACAGGGGAATTCACCCCTCCACTTT	CASSFPGQGNSPLHF